The clone carrying this T cell receptor beta chain was seen many times. Its antigen is not identified. The CDR3 sequence is 14 residues long. Per the germline V gene, CDR1 is SGHVS and CDR2 is FNYEAQ. V was clipped by 2 bases and J by 7 bases, with 12 bases between them. This record belongs to a study of early T cells in non-severe SARS-CoV-2 infection. The overall study: Bulk RNA taken from unsorted whole blood was sequenced, leaving chains unpaired.

Study-level findings and limits: There was a bias toward anti-spike CD8 responses in VDJdb matching, which missed private and CD4 specificities.

Individually, cDNA molecules had unique molecular identifiers attached to them. One entry per CDR3 protein, called by TCRdb with MiXCR from the 5' RACE reads. The top ten hold 4.5% to 5.5% of the sample, which has about 46,000 distinct CDR3 sequences, 5% to 6% seen once. The sequence was collected from an adult who was a healthcare worker with PCR-confirmed SARS-CoV-2 infection or an uninfected control (not recorded which). The sequencing used whole blood, collected at baseline. The V gene is TRBV7-6, the J gene TRBJ1-5, with a tentative D call TRBD1 (5 bases). The CDR3 bases are TGTGCCAGCAGCTTACAGGGATTGGGGCAGCCCCAGCATTTT. It encodes CASSLQGLGQPQHF.